The rows below give T cell receptor beta chains drawn from one sample of a study of neurological immune-mediated disorders. Each CDR3 protein gets one entry after TCRdb re-called the 5' RACE reads with MiXCR. The sample records about 60,000 distinct CDR3 sequences, roughly 4.4% being singletons. The material sequenced was PBMCs. The receptors were sampled from a man in his forties or fifties with multiple sclerosis. CDR3s include the opening cysteine and the closing phenylalanine or tryptophan. The D gene is left open where the match is weak. For some rows the clone size is stated as once, few or many, or as a class when expanded; others skip it.

>TRBV7-9|many|-|TRBJ2-3
CASSWNTDTQYF
TGTGCCAGCAGCTGGAACACAGATACGCAGTATTTT
>TRBV25-1|-|-|TRBJ2-2
CASKGGAGAGELFF
TGTGCCAGCAAGGGCGGGGCTGGCGCCGGGGAGCTGTTTTTT
>TRBV20-1|-|-|TRBJ2-3
CSARRGASTDTQYF
TGCAGTGCTAGACGGGGGGCAAGCACAGATACGCAGTATTTT
>TRBV6-5|many|-|TRBJ1-2
CASSYKLGGYYGYTF
TGTGCCAGCAGTTACAAGCTTGGGGGATACTATGGCTACACCTTC
>TRBV5-1|many|-|TRBJ1-6
CASSVLTGRSNSPLHF
TGCGCCAGCAGCGTGCTCACGGGACGATCTAATTCACCCCTCCACTTT
>TRBV7-9|few|-|TRBJ2-2
CASSFRTNTGELFF
TGTGCCAGCAGCTTTCGGACGAACACCGGGGAGCTGTTTTTT
>TRBV12-5|few|TRBD2|TRBJ2-5
CASGSPSTSSETQYF
TGTGCTAGTGGTTCCCCCTCGACTAGCTCCGAGACCCAGTACTTC
>TRBV6-6|many|-|TRBJ2-7
CASASQGTAYEQYF
TGTGCCAGCGCTTCGCAGGGAACGGCCTACGAGCAGTACTTC
>TRBV28|many|TRBD1|TRBJ1-2
CASSLWQGAFGYTF
TGTGCCAGCAGTTTATGGCAGGGGGCGTTCGGCTACACCTTC
>TRBV19|many|-|TRBJ1-3
CASSGSGNTIYF
TGTGCCAGTAGCGGGTCCGGAAACACCATATATTTT
>TRBV6-6|many|TRBD1|TRBJ2-1
CASRPPRDRVFNEQFF
TGTGCCAGCAGACCCCCCCGGGACAGGGTTTTCAATGAGCAGTTCTTC
>TRBV29-1|many|-|TRBJ2-7
CSVEDPSGYEQYF
TGCAGCGTTGAAGATCCCAGTGGCTACGAGCAGTACTTC
>TRBV20-1|many|TRBD2|TRBJ2-3
CSAPPKGRGADTQYF
TGCAGTGCTCCACCCAAGGGACGGGGGGCAGATACGCAGTATTTT
>TRBV4-1|many|-|TRBJ1-1
CASSQGRGEVEAFF
TGCGCCAGCAGCCAAGGTCGAGGGGAGGTTGAAGCTTTCTTT